Reported below is one T cell receptor beta chain. Per the original methods: It was from reference gene primer amplification that nucleated cell counts were estimated. Profiled with immunoSEQ multiplex PCR; TCRdb holds only in-frame clones, not every one. That table gives V, J and clone size, and the DNA gave D and trimming. Of around 300,000 clones in the sample, about nine tenths are singletons; the top ten hold roughly 2.2%. This record belongs to a study of blood T cell repertoires in COVID-19. The wider study: Specimens from acute and convalescent COVID-19 originated in the United States, Italy and Spain. T cells, B-cell-depleted T cells, or PBMCs provided the cDNA or gDNA that served as material.

CDR1 and CDR2 from the germline V gene are GTSNPN and SVGIG (reference sequence). After removal of 0 bases from V and 7 bases from J, the junction contained 5 bases not matched to a gene. The CDR3 sequence is 14 residues long. Sequenced material: peripheral blood. This receptor was taken from a man between 45 and 60 years old with acute or convalescent COVID-19. The genes are TRBV30 and TRBJ2-2, with TRBD1 matching 7 bases. This chain's CDR3 is CAWSVVGGSGELFF. DNA for the CDR3: TGTGCCTGGAGTGTGGTAGGGGGCAGCGGGGAGCTGTTTTTT.